These T cell receptor beta chains were read from a single sample in a study of blood T cell repertoires in COVID-19. Sequencing was performed with immunoSEQ multiplex PCR; in TCRdb, only in-frame clones are kept and a portion is missing. Of 150,000 or so clones listed, 85% to 90% were seen once; the top ten hold about 6%. The material sequenced was peripheral blood. The receptors originated from an elderly man with acute or convalescent COVID-19. The CDR3 runs from the conserved cysteine through the conserved F or W. A D gene is named only where the DNA matches it firmly. Expanded clones get a size class; other rows say once, few or many, or leave the size out.

v_call	d_call	clone_size	j_call	cdr3_aa	cdr3_nt
TRBV30	TRBD1	-	TRBJ2-7	CAWSVRGQGGSYEQYF	TGTGCCTGGAGTGTGCGGGGACAGGGGGGCTCCTACGAGCAGTACTTC
TRBV5-1	TRBD2	-	TRBJ2-7	CASSLSGGPYEQYF	TGCGCCAGCAGCTTGAGCGGGGGTCCCTACGAGCAGTACTTC
TRBV5-1	TRBD2	-	TRBJ2-3	CASSSLAGTDTQYF	TGCGCCAGCAGCTCACTAGCGGGAACAGATACGCAGTATTTT
TRBV3-1/TRBV3-2	-	-	TRBJ1-1	CASRPSRGAAEAFF	TGTGCCAGCAGACCTAGCCGGGGGGCCGCGGAAGCTTTCTTT
TRBV11-2	TRBD2	-	TRBJ2-1	CASSLTGLAGSEQFF	TGTGCCAGCAGCTTAACAGGACTAGCGGGTAGTGAGCAGTTCTTC
TRBV25-1	TRBD1	-	TRBJ1-1	CASSDRGPTEAFF	TGTGCCAGCAGTGACAGGGGGCCAACTGAAGCTTTCTTT
TRBV21-1	-	-	TRBJ2-5	CASSKVRWVETQYF	TGTGCCAGCAGCAAAGTGAGGTGGGTCGAGACCCAGTACTTC
TRBV18	-	-	TRBJ1-2	CASSGSDRSSGGYTF	TGTGCCAGCTCCGGATCCGACAGGTCTTCAGGGGGCTACACCTTC
TRBV6-5	TRBD1	-	TRBJ1-1	CASFRQGRMTEAFF	TGTGCCAGCTTTCGACAGGGGAGGATGACTGAAGCTTTCTTT
TRBV19	TRBD1	many	TRBJ1-5	CASSGEDRDNQPQHF	TGTGCCAGTAGTGGAGAAGACAGGGACAATCAGCCCCAGCATTTT
TRBV19	TRBD1	-	TRBJ1-1	CASSPPGQGEAFF	TGTGCCAGTAGTCCGCCCGGACAGGGCGAAGCTTTCTTT
TRBV7-8	TRBD1	-	TRBJ1-2	CASSLGPGTGGNSGYTF	TGTGCCAGCAGCTTAGGCCCCGGGACAGGGGGCAACAGTGGCTACACCTTC
TRBV21-1	-	-	TRBJ1-2	CASSERDRGNYGYTF	TGTGCCAGCAGCGAGAGGGACAGAGGTAACTATGGCTACACCTTC
TRBV5-5	-	-	TRBJ1-5	CASSPSRGQPQHF	TGTGCCAGCAGCCCCTCGAGGGGGCAGCCCCAGCATTTT
TRBV6-5	-	-	TRBJ2-7	CASRESPGPTYEQYF	TGTGCCAGCAGGGAGTCACCCGGCCCTACCTACGAGCAGTACTTC
TRBV5-1	-	-	TRBJ2-2	CASSLQGSTPGELFF	TGCGCCAGCAGCTTGCAGGGTTCCACCCCGGGGGAGCTGTTTTTT
TRBV5-1	-	once	TRBJ1-6	CASSLTSGQSGDSYNSPLHF	TGCGCCAGCAGCCTCACCTCTGGACAGTCCGGGGACTCCTATAATTCACCCCTCCACTTT
TRBV5-4	TRBD2	-	TRBJ2-1	CASSPGGTSGYNEQFF	TGTGCCAGCAGCCCTGGTGGGACTAGCGGATACAATGAGCAGTTCTTC
TRBV12-3/TRBV12-4	-	once	TRBJ1-4	CASSLGQGEKLFF	TGTGCCAGCAGTTTGGGGCAGGGAGAAAAACTGTTTTTT
TRBV20-1	-	-	TRBJ2-7	CSASKSAYEQYF	TGCAGTGCTAGTAAGAGTGCCTACGAGCAGTACTTC
TRBV18	TRBD2	once	TRBJ2-7	CASSPLLADGPNEQYF	TGTGCCAGCTCACCGCTACTAGCGGACGGGCCGAACGAGCAGTACTTC
TRBV6-5	-	-	TRBJ1-1	CASTNSGGSEAFF	TGTGCCAGCACCAACTCAGGAGGCTCTGAAGCTTTCTTT
TRBV10-3	TRBD2	once	TRBJ2-1	CAIRASGGGNEQFF	TGTGCCATCAGAGCTAGCGGGGGCGGTAATGAGCAGTTCTTC
TRBV7-2	-	few	TRBJ2-7	CASSLYPGEQYF	TGTGCCAGCAGCTTATATCCAGGCGAGCAGTACTTC
TRBV7-6	-	-	TRBJ1-5	CASSPSPGGGINSNQPQHF	TGTGCCAGCAGCCCATCCCCTGGGGGGGGGATTAATAGCAATCAGCCCCAGCATTTT
TRBV28	-	few	TRBJ1-2	CASSKLDRRNYGYTF	TGTGCCAGCAGTAAACTGGACAGAAGAAACTATGGCTACACCTTC
TRBV3-1/TRBV3-2	-	-	TRBJ2-3	CASSQTASTQYF	TGTGCCAGCAGCCAGACAGCGAGCACGCAGTATTTT
TRBV5-6	-	once	TRBJ1-5	CASSLGGGDQPQHF	TGTGCCAGCAGCCTCGGGGGGGGCGACCAGCCCCAGCATTTT
TRBV3-1/TRBV3-2	-	-	TRBJ2-5	CASSQNGQEETQYF	TGTGCCAGCAGCCAAAACGGACAAGAAGAGACCCAGTACTTC
TRBV6-4	-	-	TRBJ2-3	CASSETRATDTQYF	TGTGCCAGCAGTGAGACCAGGGCAACAGATACGCAGTATTTT
TRBV28	-	-	TRBJ1-5	CASSFFAGQPQHF	TGTGCCAGCAGTTTTTTCGCGGGACAGCCCCAGCATTTT
TRBV28	TRBD1	-	TRBJ1-2	CASRVGQHYGYTF	TGTGCCAGCAGGGTGGGACAGCACTATGGCTACACCTTC
TRBV4-1	-	-	TRBJ2-3	CASSQDEGRGLTDTQYF	TGCGCCAGCAGCCAAGATGAAGGTAGGGGCCTCACAGATACGCAGTATTTT
TRBV5-4	-	-	TRBJ2-3	CASSSRRGQEDTQYF	TGTGCCAGCAGCTCTAGGAGGGGGCAAGAAGATACGCAGTATTTT
TRBV18	-	-	TRBJ2-7	CASSPGAPTYEQYF	TGTGCCAGCTCACCAGGGGCCCCAACCTACGAGCAGTACTTC
TRBV5-1	TRBD1	-	TRBJ2-3	CASSTGQGMDTQYF	TGCGCCAGCAGCACGGGACAGGGGATGGATACGCAGTATTTT
TRBV5-4	TRBD2	-	TRBJ2-7	CASSLSGRAYEQYF	TGTGCCAGCAGCTTAAGCGGGAGGGCCTACGAGCAGTACTTC
TRBV6-5	-	-	TRBJ2-2	CASRAGGTNTGELFF	TGTGCCAGCAGGGCTGGCGGAACGAACACCGGGGAGCTGTTTTTT
TRBV19	TRBD1	-	TRBJ2-1	CASSPTGGNEQFF	TGTGCCAGCTCCCCGACAGGGGGGAATGAGCAGTTCTTC
TRBV4-1	TRBD2	-	TRBJ2-2	CASRWTSATGELFF	TGCGCCAGCAGGTGGACTAGCGCCACCGGGGAGCTGTTTTTT
TRBV4-1	-	once	TRBJ2-1	CASSQDSVTSQFF	TGCGCCAGCAGCCAAGACTCGGTGACTTCGCAGTTCTTC
TRBV29-1	TRBD1	once	TRBJ2-7	CSAKWTGGSYEQYF	TGCAGCGCGAAGTGGACAGGGGGGTCCTACGAGCAGTACTTC
TRBV28	-	-	TRBJ1-6	CASSLQSYNSPLHF	TGTGCCAGCAGCTTACAGTCCTATAATTCACCCCTCCACTTT
TRBV5-6	TRBD1	-	TRBJ1-2	CASSSGRDRNYGYTF	TGTGCCAGCAGCTCGGGAAGGGACAGAAACTATGGCTACACCTTC
TRBV27	-	-	TRBJ1-1	CASRTGAEAFF	TGTGCCAGCAGGACCGGGGCTGAAGCTTTCTTT
TRBV2	TRBD1	-	TRBJ2-3	CASQGQGVRTDTQYF	TGTGCCAGCCAGGGACAGGGTGTGAGGACAGATACGCAGTATTTT
TRBV2	-	-	TRBJ1-5	CASSEQGLGNQPQHF	TGTGCCAGCAGTGAACAGGGGCTTGGCAATCAGCCCCAGCATTTT
TRBV2	-	few	TRBJ2-5	CASKPTAQETQYF	TGTGCCAGCAAACCTACAGCACAAGAGACCCAGTACTTC
TRBV29-1	-	-	TRBJ2-1	CSATRTEQFF	TGCAGCGCCACTAGGACTGAGCAGTTCTTC
TRBV5-1	TRBD1	-	TRBJ1-2	CASSIDRVDGYTF	TGCGCCAGCAGCATAGACAGGGTGGATGGCTACACCTTC
TRBV7-6	-	-	TRBJ2-7	CASSPGTYTYEQYF	TGTGCCAGCAGCCCCGGGACATACACATACGAGCAGTACTTC
TRBV14	TRBD2	-	TRBJ2-1	CASSFGTSGSYNEQFF	TGTGCCAGCAGCTTTGGGACTAGCGGCTCCTACAATGAGCAGTTCTTC
TRBV30	TRBD2	-	TRBJ2-7	CAARVGGSSYEQYF	TGTGCCGCAAGGGTGGGGGGGAGCTCCTACGAGCAGTACTTC
TRBV5-4	-	-	TRBJ2-6	CASSSPPTGKSSGANVLTF	TGTGCCAGCAGCTCCCCCCCCACAGGGAAGAGCTCTGGGGCCAACGTCCTGACTTTC
TRBV24-1	-	-	TRBJ1-2	CATSDSRVHGYTF	TGTGCCACCAGTGATTCCAGGGTGCATGGCTACACCTTC
TRBV29-1	-	-	TRBJ2-1	CSVGRGAGQNEQFF	TGCAGCGTGGGCCGGGGGGCCGGGCAGAATGAGCAGTTCTTC
TRBV18	-	-	TRBJ1-1	CASSPNWSMNTEAFF	TGTGCCAGCTCACCGAATTGGTCTATGAACACTGAAGCTTTCTTT